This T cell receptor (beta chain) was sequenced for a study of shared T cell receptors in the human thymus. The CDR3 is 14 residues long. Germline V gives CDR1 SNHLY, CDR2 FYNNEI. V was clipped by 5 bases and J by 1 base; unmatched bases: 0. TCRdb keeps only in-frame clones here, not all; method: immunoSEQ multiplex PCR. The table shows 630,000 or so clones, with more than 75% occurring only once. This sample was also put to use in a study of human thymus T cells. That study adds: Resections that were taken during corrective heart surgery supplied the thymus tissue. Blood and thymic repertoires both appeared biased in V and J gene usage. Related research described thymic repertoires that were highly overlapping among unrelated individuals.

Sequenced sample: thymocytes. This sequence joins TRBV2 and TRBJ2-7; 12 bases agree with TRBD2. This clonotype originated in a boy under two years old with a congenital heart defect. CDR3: CASSTSGGSYEQYF. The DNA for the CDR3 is TGTGCCAGCAGTACTAGCGGGGGGTCCTACGAGCAGTACTTC.